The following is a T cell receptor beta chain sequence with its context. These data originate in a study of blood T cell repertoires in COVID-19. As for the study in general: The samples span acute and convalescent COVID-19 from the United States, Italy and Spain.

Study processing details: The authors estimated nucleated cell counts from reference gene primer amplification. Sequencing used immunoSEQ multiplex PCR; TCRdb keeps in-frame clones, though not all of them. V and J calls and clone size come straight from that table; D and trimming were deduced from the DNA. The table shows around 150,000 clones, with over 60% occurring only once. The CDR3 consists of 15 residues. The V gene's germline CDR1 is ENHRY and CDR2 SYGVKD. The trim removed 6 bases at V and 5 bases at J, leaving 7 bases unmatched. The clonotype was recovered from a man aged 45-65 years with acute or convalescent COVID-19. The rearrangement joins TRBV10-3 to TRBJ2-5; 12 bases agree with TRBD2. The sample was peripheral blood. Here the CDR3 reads CAIRSTSGGMETQYF. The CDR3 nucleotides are TGTGCCATCAGGTCGACTAGCGGGGGTATGGAGACCCAGTACTTC.